These 27 T cell receptor beta chains were sequenced from one sample in a study of T cell responses to AZD1222 COVID-19 vaccine (dated by TCRdb to the early 2020s). The library was generated by the immunoSEQ multiplex PCR assay. As stored in TCRdb, this immuneACCESS dataset retains in-frame rearrangements with V and J assigned. A fraction of the clones does not appear; measured against another copy, unresolved V genes explain less than half of the discrepancy, and the remainder lacks a known reason. In this sample the table shows about 160,000 clones, 94% of which occur a single time. Approximately 5.5% of the sample is taken by the ten largest. The time point label, as the study defines it: about 28 days (+/-7) after the second vaccine dose. Sequencing used peripheral blood, obtained 28 days after the second AZD1222 dose. All receptors come from an adult who received the AZD1222 COVID-19 vaccine.

The rearrangement links TRBV5-1 to TRBJ2-7, with 12 bases aligning to TRBD2. V lost 4 bases, J lost 3 bases, and 20 bases stayed unmatched. Germline CDR1 and CDR2: SGHRS and YFSETQ. The CDR3 is 20 residues long. CDR3 DNA: TGCGCCAGCAGCCCGGACAGGCCGGGACTAGCGGGTACCCCCCTCTACGAGCAGTACTTC. It specifies CASSPDRPGLAGTPLYEQYF.

The V and J genes are TRBV29-1 and TRBJ2-7; D gene uncertain. V lost 2 bases to trimming and J lost 2 bases, with 7 bases between them. The CDR3 runs to 12 residues. Germline CDR1 is SQVTM and CDR2 is ANQGSEA. CDR3 region: CSVEFSPYEQYF. The CDR3 bases are TGCAGCGTTGAATTCTCACCCTACGAGCAGTACTTC.

The gene calls are TRBV6-2 or TRBV6-3 and TRBJ1-1; D might be TRBD1 (5 bases). CDR3 size: 13 residues. With 5 bases removed from V and 5 bases from J, the gap between germline ends came to 12 bases. Germline CDR1 and CDR2: MNHEY and SVGEGT. CDR3 loop: CASSEQRGTEAFF. The CDR3 DNA sequence: TGTGCCAGCAGTGAGCAGCGGGGGACTGAAGCTTTCTTT.

The chain has TRBV12-3 or TRBV12-4 and TRBJ2-1; D is unclear. The CDR3 has 13 residues. The ends were cut back, 2 bases at V and 6 bases at J, with 8 bases in the middle. The DNA of the CDR3 is TGTGCCAGCAGTTTACTAGGCCCCAATGAGCAGTTCTTC. Translating gives CASSLLGPNEQFF.

This chain links TRBV19 with TRBJ2-7; 7 nucleotides agree with TRBD2. The germline V gene encodes CDR1 LNHDA and CDR2 SQIVND (reference sequence). This CDR3 region has 16 residues. The V gene end was trimmed by 5 bases and the J gene end by 0 bases; junction bases not matched to a gene: 10. The CDR3 DNA is TGTGCCAGTAGTTACTCCCGACGCGGGAGCTCCTACGAGCAGTACTTC. Residues: CASSYSRRGSSYEQYF.

This chain connects TRBV6-5 to TRBJ1-4; 9 nucleotides align to TRBD1. Germline V lookup: CDR1 MNHEY, CDR2 SVGAGI. The CDR3 spans 15 residues. J gave up 3 bases and V 7 bases, and 6 bases lay outside the gene matches. CDR3 loop: CASIQGAGANEKLFF. In nucleotides, the CDR3 is TGTGCCAGCATACAGGGGGCGGGGGCTAATGAAAAACTGTTTTTT.

V gene TRBV2 combines with J gene TRBJ1-1; a weak D match, TRBD1 (5 bases). CDR3 length: 14 residues. The germline V gene has CDR1 SNHLY and CDR2 FYNNEI. V lost 1 base, J lost 1 base, and 7 bases lay in between. CDR3 sequence: CASSEGGTNTEAFF. The CDR3 bases are TGTGCCAGCAGTGAAGGGGGGACGAACACTGAAGCTTTCTTT.

The V gene is TRBV10-1, the J gene TRBJ1-1, with D perhaps TRBD1 (6 bases). V shed 6 bases and J shed 5 bases, with 16 bases lying between them. The CDR3 totals 14 residues. Germline V gives CDR1 WNHNN, CDR2 SYGVQD (reference sequence). DNA of the CDR3: TGCGCCAGCAGAATACAGGGCAAGCGAACTGAAGCTTTCTTT. Encoded protein: CASRIQGKRTEAFF.

The CDR3 here is CASAETESYGYTF. The CDR3 DNA reads TGTGCCAGCGCAGAGACGGAATCCTATGGCTACACCTTC. The V and J genes are TRBV6-5 and TRBJ1-2; no clear D. This CDR3 contains 13 residues. Germline CDR1 and CDR2: MNHEY and SVGAGI. The V gene lost 8 bases and the J gene lost 4 bases, with 14 bases spanning the gap.

The CDR3 loop reads CASSQGELAGGTDTQYF. The CDR3 DNA follows: TGTGCCAGCAGCCAAGGGGAACTAGCGGGAGGCACAGATACGCAGTATTTT. This chain uses TRBV3-1 (or the pseudogene TRBV3-2) with TRBJ2-3; 11 nucleotides agree with TRBD2. Trimming took 1 base from V and 1 from J; bases not matched to a gene: 4. This CDR3 is built from 17 residues. Germline CDR1 reads LGHDT; CDR2 reads YNNKEL (reference sequence).

The genes are TRBV28 and TRBJ2-7; D is unresolved. CDR3 length: 14 residues. The ends were cut back, 5 bases at V and 2 bases at J, with 13 bases in the middle. The V gene's germline CDR1 is MDHEN and CDR2 SYDVKM. The chain's CDR3 is CASSRTPMTYEQYF. CDR3 nucleotides: TGTGCCAGCAGTAGGACCCCAATGACCTACGAGCAGTACTTC.

This clone was counted between two and nine times. The chain has TRBV29-1 and TRBJ1-2; D might be TRBD1 (6 bases). Germline CDR1 reads SQVTM; CDR2 reads ANQGSEA. The CDR3 consists of 15 residues. The ends were cut back, 6 bases at V and 4 bases at J, with 21 bases in the middle. The CDR3: CSVSSGQYPPYGYTF. CDR3 DNA: TGCAGCGTAAGTTCCGGACAGTACCCCCCCTATGGCTACACCTTC.

The chain recombines TRBV19 with TRBJ1-1; D is unclear. The CDR3 sequence is 13 residues long. Trimming shortened V by 7 bases and J by 2 bases, and 11 bases separated the two germline ends. Germline assignment: CDR1 LNHDA and CDR2 SQIVND (reference sequence). CDR3 DNA: TGTGCCAGTATGGAACAGCTCAACACTGAAGCTTTCTTT. Its translation is CASMEQLNTEAFF.

This chain connects TRBV5-1 to TRBJ2-3, with TRBD2 identical over 7 bases. Germline CDR1 SGHRS, CDR2 YFSETQ. The CDR3 length is 15 residues. V shed 1 base, J shed 6 bases, and the junction held 8 bases outside the gene matches. The CDR3 loop is CASSLQKRGGDTQYF. The CDR3 nucleotides are TGCGCCAGCAGCTTGCAAAAGCGGGGCGGGGATACGCAGTATTTT.

As DNA, the CDR3 is TGCGCCAGCACTAAATTAGCGGGAGGGCCTGGTGAGCAGTTCTTC. This sequence encodes CASTKLAGGPGEQFF. This rearrangement joins TRBV4-3 to TRBJ2-1; 11 bases map to TRBD2. V was clipped by 7 bases and J by 9 bases; unmatched bases: 11. CDR3 size: 15 residues. CDR1 is LGHNA, CDR2 YSLEER, per germline.

The chain combines TRBV27 with TRBJ2-7; TRBD1 aligns across 9 bases. The V segment lost 6 bases and the J segment 4 bases; nucleotides outside the gene matches: 7. In germline, CDR1 is MNHEY, CDR2 SMNVEV (reference sequence). The CDR3 contains 14 residues. The chain's CDR3 is CASSRDRVRYEQYF. The DNA for the CDR3 is TGTGCCAGCAGCCGGGACAGGGTTAGGTACGAGCAGTACTTC.

The chain has TRBV7-2 and TRBJ1-2, with D possibly being TRBD1 (6 bases). Per germline, CDR1 SGHTA and CDR2 FQGNSA. The CDR3 sequence is 16 residues long. V lost 4 bases, J lost 8 bases, and 23 bases lay in between. As DNA, the CDR3 is TGTGCCAGCAGCTCTCGTGGGGGGCCGGGGTTATCGGGCTACACCTTC. Protein product: CASSSRGGPGLSGYTF.

This clone occurred once. This sequence joins TRBV19 and TRBJ2-2; D is undetermined. Germline V lookup: CDR1 LNHDA, CDR2 SQIVND (reference sequence). Deletions cut 5 bases from V and 1 base from J, with 8 bases between. The CDR3 runs 14 residues. For the CDR3, the DNA is TGTGCCAGTAGTTGGGCAGGGAACACCGGGGAGCTGTTTTTT. It translates to CASSWAGNTGELFF.

The chain is built from TRBV21-1 and TRBJ2-3; TRBD2 was called by the table and not checked on the DNA. TRBV21-1 is a known pseudogene. This CDR3 is 17 amino acids long. The CDR3 loop is CASSPGRPSGRTNTQYF. The DNA of the CDR3 is TGTGCCAGCAGCCCGGGGAGGCCTAGCGGGAGAACTAATACGCAGTATTTT.

The CDR3: CASSIEDRGLKQPQHF. CDR3 sequence (DNA): TGTGCCAGTAGTATTGAGGACAGGGGGCTAAAGCAGCCCCAGCATTTT. The gene calls are TRBV19 and TRBJ1-5; 11 bases agree with TRBD1. J gave up 7 bases and V 3 bases, and 8 bases lay outside the gene matches. The CDR3 loop spans 16 amino acids. Germline CDR1 is LNHDA and CDR2 is SQIVND (reference sequence).

CDR3 nucleotide sequence: TGTGCCAGCAGCTTAGCCCTCGGTGAGGTAGATGAGCAGTTCTTC. Protein product: CASSLALGEVDEQFF. The chain uses TRBV7-9 and TRBJ2-1; D remains unclear. Trimming shortened V by 0 bases and J by 8 bases, and 14 bases separated the two germline ends. This CDR3 spans 15 amino acids. CDR1 is SEHNR and CDR2 is FQNEAQ in the germline V gene (reference sequence).

The V gene is TRBV6-4, the J gene TRBJ2-3; D gene unclear. Germline V gene sequence: CDR1 MRHNA, CDR2 SNTAGT. The CDR3 sequence is 13 residues long. V lost 5 bases, J lost 2 bases, and 8 bases lay in between. The DNA of the CDR3 is TGTGCCAGCAGTCCCGGTTACACAGATACGCAGTATTTT. Its protein product is CASSPGYTDTQYF.

V usage is TRBV15 and J usage is TRBJ1-4; TRBD1 might be the D (6 bases). There are 15 residues in the CDR3. V was shortened by 1 base and J by 8 bases, with 14 bases between the two germline ends. Per the germline V gene, CDR1 is LNHNV and CDR2 is YYDKDF (reference sequence). The CDR3 region is CATSRAGESIEKLFF. For the CDR3, the DNA is TGTGCCACCAGCAGAGCAGGGGAGAGTATAGAAAAACTGTTTTTT. The full variable domain, in which reference TRBV15 and TRBJ1-4 provide the parts outside the CDR3, is DAMVIQNPRYQVTQFGKPVTLSCSQTLNHNVMYWYQQKSSQAPKLLFHYYDKDFNNEADTPDNFQSRRPNTSFCFLDIRSPGLGDTAMYLCATSRAGESIEKLFFGSGTQLSVL.

This chain connects TRBV18 to TRBJ1-5, with 8 bases identical to TRBD1. This CDR3 is 15 amino acids long. Germline assignment: CDR1 KGHSH and CDR2 LQKENI. Trimming took 4 bases from V and 1 from J; bases not matched to a gene: 3. The CDR3 reads CASSRQGASNQPQHF. In DNA, the CDR3 is TGTGCCAGCTCACGGCAGGGGGCCAGCAATCAGCCCCAGCATTTT.

V is TRBV19 and J is TRBJ1-5; 7 bases are shared with TRBD1. CDR3 length equals 14 residues. CDR1 and CDR2 (germline): LNHDA, SQIVND (reference sequence). The V segment lost 8 bases and the J segment 3 bases; nucleotides outside the gene matches: 7. The CDR3 DNA reads TGTGCCAGTGTTGGTGACAGGGTCAATCAGCCCCAGCATTTT. This sequence encodes CASVGDRVNQPQHF.

The chain carries TRBV25-1 and TRBJ1-4; D is perhaps TRBD1 (6 bases). The ends were cut back, 2 bases at V and 8 bases at J, with 15 bases in the middle. CDR1 is MGHDK and CDR2 is SYGVNS in the germline V gene. This CDR3 has 15 residues. The CDR3 is CASSEGGGYREKLFF. In DNA form, the CDR3 reads TGTGCCAGCAGTGAAGGAGGGGGGTATCGAGAAAAACTGTTTTTT.

The rearrangement joins TRBV14 to TRBJ2-7, with a tentative D call TRBD2 (6 bases). Germline-derived CDR1 and CDR2 are SGHDN and FVKESK. The germline V and J ends were trimmed by 4 bases and 6 bases, with 16 bases remaining between them. The CDR3 loop spans 14 amino acids. The CDR3 sequence: CASSLEVATSEQYF. For the CDR3, the DNA is TGTGCCAGCAGCCTAGAGGTCGCGACTAGCGAGCAGTACTTC. Looking up the rest from reference TRBV14 and TRBJ2-7 gives the full variable domain: EAGVTQFPSHSVIEKGQTVTLRCDPISGHDNLYWYRRVMGKEIKFLLHFVKESKQDESGMPNNRFLAERTGGTYSTLKVQPAELEDSGVYFCASSLEVATSEQYFGPGTRLTVT.